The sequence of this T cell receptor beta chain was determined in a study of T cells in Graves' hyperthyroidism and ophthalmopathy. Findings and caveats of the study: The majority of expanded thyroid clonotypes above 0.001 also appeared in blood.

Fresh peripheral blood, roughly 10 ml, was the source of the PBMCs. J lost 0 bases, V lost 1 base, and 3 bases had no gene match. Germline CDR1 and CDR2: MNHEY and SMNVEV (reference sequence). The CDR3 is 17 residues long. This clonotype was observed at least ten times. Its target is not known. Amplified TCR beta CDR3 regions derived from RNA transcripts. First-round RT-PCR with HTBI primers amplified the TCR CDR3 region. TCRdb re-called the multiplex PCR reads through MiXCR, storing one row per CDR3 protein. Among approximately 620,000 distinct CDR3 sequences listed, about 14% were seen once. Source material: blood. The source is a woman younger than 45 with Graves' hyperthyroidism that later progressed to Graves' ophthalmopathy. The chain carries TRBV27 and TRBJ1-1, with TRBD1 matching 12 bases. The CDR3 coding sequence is TGTGCCAGCAGTTTATTGGGACAGGGGGCGGTGAACACTGAAGCTTTCTTT. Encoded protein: CASSLLGQGAVNTEAFF.